This T cell receptor beta chain was sequenced for a study of neurological immune-mediated disorders. Turning to the study itself: Relapsing-remitting disease was seen in about 90% of the roughly 35 multiple sclerosis patients, and secondary progressive disease was seen in 3.

Unsorted libraries came from 2 million PBMCs stored at -80 °C. V gave up 7 bases and J gave up 0 bases, with 12 bases separating them. The CDR3 runs to 15 residues. Germline-derived CDR1 and CDR2 are MNHEY and SVGEGT. The cDNA was produced through 5'RACE with 10-nucleotide random UMIs. In every sequencing run, more than 190 million TCR-beta sequences were generated from 15-18 subjects. MiXCR was run by TCRdb on the 5' RACE reads, yielding one entry per CDR3 protein. Among about 88,000 distinct CDR3 sequences listed, around 3.3% were seen once. Sequences were obtained from PBMCs. This chain uses TRBV6-2 or TRBV6-3 with TRBJ2-2; TRBD2 might be the D (6 bases). The receptor comes from a woman aged 18-29 years with multiple sclerosis. The CDR3 reads CASTLGGTNTGELFF. The CDR3 DNA follows: TGTGCCAGCACTTTAGGCGGGACGAACACCGGGGAGCTGTTTTTT.